This T cell receptor beta chain is from a study of CD8 T cells in cerebrospinal fluid in Alzheimer's disease. One entry per CDR3 protein, without DNA, is what TCRdb gives after re-calling the 10x single-cell sequencing reads. This table holds roughly 1,700 distinct CDR3 sequences. Germline CDR1 and CDR2: MNHNS and SASEGT. The CDR3 covers 14 residues. The V call is TRBV6-1, the J call TRBJ2-5; TCRdb lists TRBD2, though no DNA is available to test this call. Input material: cerebrospinal fluid. This receptor was obtained from a human donor with mild cognitive impairment. The CDR3 region is CASSLSGRGETQYF.